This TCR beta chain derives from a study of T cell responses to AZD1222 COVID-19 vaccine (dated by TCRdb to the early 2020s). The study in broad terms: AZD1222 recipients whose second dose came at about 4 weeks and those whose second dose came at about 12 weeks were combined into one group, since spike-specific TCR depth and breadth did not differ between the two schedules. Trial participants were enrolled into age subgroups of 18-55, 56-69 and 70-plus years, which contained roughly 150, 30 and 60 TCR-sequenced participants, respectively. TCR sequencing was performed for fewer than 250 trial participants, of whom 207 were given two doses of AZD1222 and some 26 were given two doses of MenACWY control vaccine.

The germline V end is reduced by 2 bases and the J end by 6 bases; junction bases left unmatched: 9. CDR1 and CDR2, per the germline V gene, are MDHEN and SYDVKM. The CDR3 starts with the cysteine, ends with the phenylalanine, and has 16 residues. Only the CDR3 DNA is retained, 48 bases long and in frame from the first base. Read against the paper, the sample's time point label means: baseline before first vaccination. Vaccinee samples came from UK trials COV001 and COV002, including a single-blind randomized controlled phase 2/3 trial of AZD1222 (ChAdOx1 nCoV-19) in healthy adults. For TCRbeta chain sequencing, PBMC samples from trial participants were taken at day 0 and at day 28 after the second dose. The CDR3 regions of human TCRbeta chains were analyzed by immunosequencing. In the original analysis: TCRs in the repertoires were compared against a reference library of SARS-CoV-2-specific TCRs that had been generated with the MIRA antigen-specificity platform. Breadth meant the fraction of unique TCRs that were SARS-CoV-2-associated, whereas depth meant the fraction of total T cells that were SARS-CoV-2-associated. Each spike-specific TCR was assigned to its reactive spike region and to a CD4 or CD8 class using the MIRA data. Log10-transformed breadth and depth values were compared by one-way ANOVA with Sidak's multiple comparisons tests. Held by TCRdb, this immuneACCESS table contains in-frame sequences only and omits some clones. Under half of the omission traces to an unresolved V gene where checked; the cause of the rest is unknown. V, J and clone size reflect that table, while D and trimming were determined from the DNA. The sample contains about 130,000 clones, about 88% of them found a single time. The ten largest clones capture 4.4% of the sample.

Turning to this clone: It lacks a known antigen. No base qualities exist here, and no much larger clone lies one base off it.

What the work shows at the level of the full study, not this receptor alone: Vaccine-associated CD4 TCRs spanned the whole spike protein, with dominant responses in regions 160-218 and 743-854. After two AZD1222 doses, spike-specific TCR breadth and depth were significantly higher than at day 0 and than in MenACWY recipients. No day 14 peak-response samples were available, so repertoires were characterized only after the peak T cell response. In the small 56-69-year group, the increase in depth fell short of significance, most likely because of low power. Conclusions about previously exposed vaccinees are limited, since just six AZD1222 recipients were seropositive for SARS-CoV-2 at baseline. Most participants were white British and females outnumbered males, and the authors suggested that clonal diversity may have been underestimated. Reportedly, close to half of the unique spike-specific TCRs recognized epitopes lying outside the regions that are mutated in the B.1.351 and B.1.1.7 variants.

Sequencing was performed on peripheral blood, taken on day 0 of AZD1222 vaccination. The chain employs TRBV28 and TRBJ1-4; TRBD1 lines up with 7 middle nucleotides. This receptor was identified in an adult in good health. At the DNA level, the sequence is TGTGCCAGCAGTTTACGATTAGGGACAGTCTATGAAAAACTGTTTTTT. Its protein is CASSLRLGTVYEKLFF.